The clone carrying this T cell receptor beta chain turned up a few times. Its antigen is as yet unknown. The data are from a study of blood T cells in healthy people across ages. Study results and caveats: Strong correlation linked observed beta diversity and percent naive T cells.

Combining a sample-barcoded 5' primer with a J-beta primer mix, a second PCR ran for roughly 6 to 12 cycles. TCRdb reanalysed the 5' RACE reads using MiXCR and keeps one entry per CDR3 protein. Of about 320,000 distinct CDR3 sequences in the sample, roughly 27% were seen once. V was pared by 5 bases and J by 4 bases, with 14 bases between. This CDR3 has 14 amino acids. Per the germline V gene, CDR1 is LNHDA and CDR2 is SQIVND (reference sequence). Material for sequencing was blood. V usage is TRBV19 and J usage is TRBJ1-1; D not certain. The receptor's source is a woman in her 70s in good health. CDR3 residues: CASSRPGPPTEAFF. DNA of the CDR3: TGTGCCAGTAGTCGTCCGGGCCCTCCCACTGAAGCTTTCTTT. Full variable domain (rest looked up from reference TRBV19 and TRBJ1-1): DGGITQSPKYLFRKEGQNVTLSCEQNLNHDAMYWYRQDPGQGLRLIYYSQIVNDFQKGDIAEGYSVSREKKESFPLTVTSAQKNPTAFYLCASSRPGPPTEAFFGQGTRLTVV.